This TCR beta chain is from a study of Ad26.COV2.S vaccination and SARS-CoV-2 variants. Study details: Intramuscular Ad26.COV2.S doses were given once or twice, 56 days apart. Study-wide results and limits: Breadth measured for non-spike TCRs was similar across vaccine and placebo recipients. TCR breadth and depth analyses may have underestimated total T cell responses.

The assay was immunoSEQ multiplex PCR, and TCRdb's table has in-frame clones only and misses some. The table has roughly 680,000 clones, roughly 90% seen once. Sample treatment: over 15 received Ad26.COV2.S at low or high dose, single or two shots; 5 received placebo; per-sample allocation not given. The study sampled participants on day 63 after the first vaccine or placebo injection. Donor was an adult aged 18-55 years in Boston. The CDR3 is made up of 17 amino acids. Germline V lookup: CDR1 SGHKS, CDR2 YYEKEE (reference sequence). The V gene end was trimmed by 3 bases and the J gene end by 0 bases; junction bases not matched to a gene: 5. Of note for this clone: Its antigen remains unidentified.

This sequence was found in a person between 18 and 60 years old who received the Ad26.COV2.S COVID-19 vaccine or a placebo. The sample was peripheral blood, taken in a trial of Ad26.COV2.S vaccine versus placebo. This chain links TRBV5-5 with TRBJ2-4; 11 bases agree with TRBD2. The CDR3 DNA follows: TGTGCCAGCAGCTGGGGTCTAGCGGGAGGAGCCAAAAACATTCAGTACTTC. This codes for CASSWGLAGGAKNIQYF.